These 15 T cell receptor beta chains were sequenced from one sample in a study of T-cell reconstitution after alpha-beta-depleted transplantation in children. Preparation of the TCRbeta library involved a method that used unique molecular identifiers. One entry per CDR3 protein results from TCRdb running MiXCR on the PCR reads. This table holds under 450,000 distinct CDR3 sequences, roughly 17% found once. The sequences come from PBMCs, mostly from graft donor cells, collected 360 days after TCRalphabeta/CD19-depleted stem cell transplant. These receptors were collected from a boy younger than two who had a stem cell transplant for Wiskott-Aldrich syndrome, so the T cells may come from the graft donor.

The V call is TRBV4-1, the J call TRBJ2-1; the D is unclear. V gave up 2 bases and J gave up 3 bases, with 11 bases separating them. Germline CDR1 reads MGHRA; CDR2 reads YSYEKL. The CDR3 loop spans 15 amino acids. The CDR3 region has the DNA TGCGCCAGCAGCCAATACCCCGCGAGCTACAATGAGCAGTTCTTC. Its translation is CASSQYPASYNEQFF.

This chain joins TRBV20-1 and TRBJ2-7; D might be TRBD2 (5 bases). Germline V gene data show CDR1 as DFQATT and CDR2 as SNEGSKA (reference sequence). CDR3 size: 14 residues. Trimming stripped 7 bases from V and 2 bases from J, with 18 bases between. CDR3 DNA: TGCAGTGAGCAACTAGGCGGACCAGCCTACGAGCAGTACTTC. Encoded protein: CSEQLGGPAYEQYF.

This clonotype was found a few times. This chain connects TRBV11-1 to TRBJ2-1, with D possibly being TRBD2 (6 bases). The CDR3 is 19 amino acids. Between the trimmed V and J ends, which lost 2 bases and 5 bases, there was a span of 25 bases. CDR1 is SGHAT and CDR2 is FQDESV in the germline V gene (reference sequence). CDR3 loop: CASSLLTRTTQRVNNEQFF. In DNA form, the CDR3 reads TGTGCCAGCAGCTTACTTACCCGGACTACCCAAAGGGTCAACAATGAGCAGTTCTTC.

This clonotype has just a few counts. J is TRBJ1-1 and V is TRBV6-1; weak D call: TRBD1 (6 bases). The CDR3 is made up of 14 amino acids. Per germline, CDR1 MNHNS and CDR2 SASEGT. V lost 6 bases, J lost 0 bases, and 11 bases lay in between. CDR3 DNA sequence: TGTGCCAGCAGGTCGACAGGTATGAACACTGAAGCTTTCTTT. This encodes CASRSTGMNTEAFF.

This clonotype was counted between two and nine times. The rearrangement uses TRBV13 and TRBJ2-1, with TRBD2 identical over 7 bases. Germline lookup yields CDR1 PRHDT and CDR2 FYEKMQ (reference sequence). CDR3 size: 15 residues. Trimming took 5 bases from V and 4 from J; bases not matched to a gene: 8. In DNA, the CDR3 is TGTGCCAGCAGCCGACTAGCCACGCCATACAATGAGCAGTTCTTC. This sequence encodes CASSRLATPYNEQFF.

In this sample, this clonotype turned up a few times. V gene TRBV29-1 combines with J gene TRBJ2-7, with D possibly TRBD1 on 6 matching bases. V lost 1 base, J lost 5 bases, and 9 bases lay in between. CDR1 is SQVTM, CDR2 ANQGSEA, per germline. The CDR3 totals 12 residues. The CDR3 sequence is CSVEVGQNEQYF. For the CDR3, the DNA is TGCAGCGTTGAAGTCGGACAGAACGAGCAGTACTTC.

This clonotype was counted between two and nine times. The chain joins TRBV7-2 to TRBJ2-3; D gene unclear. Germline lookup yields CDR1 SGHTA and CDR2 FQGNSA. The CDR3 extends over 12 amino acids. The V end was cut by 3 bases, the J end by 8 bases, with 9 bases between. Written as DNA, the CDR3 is TGTGCCAGCAGCTTCGTGACTGTTACGCAGTATTTT. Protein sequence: CASSFVTVTQYF.

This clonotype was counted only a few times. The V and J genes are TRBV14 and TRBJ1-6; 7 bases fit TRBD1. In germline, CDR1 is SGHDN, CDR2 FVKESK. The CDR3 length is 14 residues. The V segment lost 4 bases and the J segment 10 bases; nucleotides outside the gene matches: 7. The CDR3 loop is CASSLRTGWSPLHF. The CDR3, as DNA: TGTGCCAGCAGCCTACGGACAGGATGGTCACCCCTCCACTTT.

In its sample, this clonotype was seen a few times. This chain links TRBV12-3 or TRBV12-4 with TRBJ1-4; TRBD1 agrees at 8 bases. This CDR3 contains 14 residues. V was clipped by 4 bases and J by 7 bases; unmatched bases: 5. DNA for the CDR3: TGTGCCAGCAGTTCGACAGGGGTGGGTGAAAAACTGTTTTTT. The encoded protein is CASSSTGVGEKLFF.

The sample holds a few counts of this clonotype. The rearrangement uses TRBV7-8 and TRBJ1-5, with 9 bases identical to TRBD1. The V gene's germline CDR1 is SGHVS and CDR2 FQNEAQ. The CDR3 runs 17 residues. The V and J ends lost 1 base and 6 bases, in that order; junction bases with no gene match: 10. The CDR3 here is CASSLEVGQGGAQPQHF. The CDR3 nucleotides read TGTGCCAGCAGCTTAGAGGTGGGACAGGGAGGAGCTCAGCCCCAGCATTTT.

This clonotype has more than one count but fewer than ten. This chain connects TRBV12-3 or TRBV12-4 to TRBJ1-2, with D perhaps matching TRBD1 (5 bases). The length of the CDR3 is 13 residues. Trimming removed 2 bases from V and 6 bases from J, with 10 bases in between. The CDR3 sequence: CASSLRGRDGYTF. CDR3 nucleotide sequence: TGTGCCAGCAGTTTACGGGGACGGGATGGCTACACCTTC.

The CDR3 loop reads CASRAQDRGLHQPQHF. Here the CDR3 DNA reads TGTGCCAGCAGGGCTCAGGACAGGGGGCTTCATCAGCCCCAGCATTTT. The chain joins TRBV2 to TRBJ1-5; 11 nucleotides agree with TRBD1. The CDR3 sequence is 16 residues long. Trimming took 6 bases from V and 5 from J; bases not matched to a gene: 9. The germline V gene encodes CDR1 SNHLY and CDR2 FYNNEI. Full variable domain (rest looked up from reference TRBV2 and TRBJ1-5): EPEVTQTPSHQVTQMGQEVILRCVPISNHLYFYWYRQILGQKVEFLVSFYNNEISEKSEIFDDQFSVERPDGSNFTLKIRSTKLEDSAMYFCASRAQDRGLHQPQHFGDGTRLSIL.

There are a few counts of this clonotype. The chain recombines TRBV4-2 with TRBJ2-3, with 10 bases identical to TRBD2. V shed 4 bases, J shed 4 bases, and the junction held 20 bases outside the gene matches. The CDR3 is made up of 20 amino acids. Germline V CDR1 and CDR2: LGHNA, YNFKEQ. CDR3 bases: TGTGCCAGCAGCCCAGACCATCTCTTTCTAGCGGGGGAAGCCTCAGATACGCAGTATTTT. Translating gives CASSPDHLFLAGEASDTQYF.

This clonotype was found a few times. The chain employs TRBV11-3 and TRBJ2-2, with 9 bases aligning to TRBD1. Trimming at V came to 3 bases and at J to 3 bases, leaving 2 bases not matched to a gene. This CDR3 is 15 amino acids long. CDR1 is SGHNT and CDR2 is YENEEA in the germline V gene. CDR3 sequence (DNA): TGTGCCAGCAGCTTCGGGGACAGGGACACCGGGGAGCTGTTTTTT. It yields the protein CASSFGDRDTGELFF.

The CDR3 DNA sequence: TGTGCCAGCAGCTTCGGGAGAGGTGAAGAGACCCAGTACTTC. Translation gives CASSFGRGEETQYF. V and J are TRBV9 and TRBJ2-5; maybe TRBD2 (6 bases). Trimming took off 4 bases at V and 3 bases at J, with 13 bases between the two ends. This CDR3 is 14 amino acids long. The germline V gene has CDR1 SGDLS and CDR2 YYNGEE.